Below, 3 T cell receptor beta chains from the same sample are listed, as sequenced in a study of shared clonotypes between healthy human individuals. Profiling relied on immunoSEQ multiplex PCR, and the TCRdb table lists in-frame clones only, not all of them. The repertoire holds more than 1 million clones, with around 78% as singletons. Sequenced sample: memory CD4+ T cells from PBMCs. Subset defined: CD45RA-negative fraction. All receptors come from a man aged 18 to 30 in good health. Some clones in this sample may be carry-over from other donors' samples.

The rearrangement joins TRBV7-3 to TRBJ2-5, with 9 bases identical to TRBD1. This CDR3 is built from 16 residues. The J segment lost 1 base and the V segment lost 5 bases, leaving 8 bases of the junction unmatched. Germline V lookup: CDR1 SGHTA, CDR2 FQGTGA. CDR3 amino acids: CASSTGGTGSQETQYF. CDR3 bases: TGTGCCAGCAGCACAGGGGGCACGGGGTCCCAAGAGACCCAGTACTTC. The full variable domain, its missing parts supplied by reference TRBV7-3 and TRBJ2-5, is GAGVSQTPSNKVTEKGKYVELRCDPISGHTALYWYRQSLGQGPEFLIYFQGTGAADDSGLPNDRFFAVRPEGSVSTLKIQRTERGDSAVYLCASSTGGTGSQETQYFGPGTRLLVL.

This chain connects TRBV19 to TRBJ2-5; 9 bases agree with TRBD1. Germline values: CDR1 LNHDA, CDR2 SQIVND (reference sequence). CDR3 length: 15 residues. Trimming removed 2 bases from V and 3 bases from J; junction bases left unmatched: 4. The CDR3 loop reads CASSITGTGKETQYF. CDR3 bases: TGTGCCAGTAGTATAACCGGGACAGGGAAAGAGACCCAGTACTTC.

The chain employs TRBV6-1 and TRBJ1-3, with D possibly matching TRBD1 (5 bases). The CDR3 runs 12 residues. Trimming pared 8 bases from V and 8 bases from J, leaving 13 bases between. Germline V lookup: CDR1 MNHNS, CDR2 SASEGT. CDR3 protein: CASGAGWDTIYF. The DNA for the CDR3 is TGTGCCAGCGGGGCAGGGTGGGACACCATATATTTT.